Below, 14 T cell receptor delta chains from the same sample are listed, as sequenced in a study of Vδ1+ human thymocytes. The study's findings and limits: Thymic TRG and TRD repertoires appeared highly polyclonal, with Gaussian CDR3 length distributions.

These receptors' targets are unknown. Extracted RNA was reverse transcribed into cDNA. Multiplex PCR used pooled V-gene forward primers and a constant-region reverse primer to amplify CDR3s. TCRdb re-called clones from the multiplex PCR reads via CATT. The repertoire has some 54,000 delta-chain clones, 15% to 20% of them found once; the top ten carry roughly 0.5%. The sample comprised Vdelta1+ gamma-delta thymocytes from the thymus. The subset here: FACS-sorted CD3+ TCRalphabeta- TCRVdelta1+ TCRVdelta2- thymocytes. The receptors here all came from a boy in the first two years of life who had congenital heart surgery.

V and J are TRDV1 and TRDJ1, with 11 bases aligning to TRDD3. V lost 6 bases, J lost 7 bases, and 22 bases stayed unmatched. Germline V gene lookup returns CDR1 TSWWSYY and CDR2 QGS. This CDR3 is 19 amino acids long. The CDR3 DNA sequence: TGTGCTCTTGGACCCCCCGTACTTCCGACTGGGGGATATTGGGCTAAACTCATCTTT. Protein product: CALGPPVLPTGGYWAKLIF.

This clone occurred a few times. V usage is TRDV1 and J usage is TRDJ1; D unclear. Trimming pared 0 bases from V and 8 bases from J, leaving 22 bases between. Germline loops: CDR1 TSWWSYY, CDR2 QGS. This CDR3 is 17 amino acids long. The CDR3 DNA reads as TGTGCTCTTGGGGAACTGGGTCTACATGTAGGATCTAACAAACTCATCTTT. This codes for CALGELGLHVGSNKLIF.

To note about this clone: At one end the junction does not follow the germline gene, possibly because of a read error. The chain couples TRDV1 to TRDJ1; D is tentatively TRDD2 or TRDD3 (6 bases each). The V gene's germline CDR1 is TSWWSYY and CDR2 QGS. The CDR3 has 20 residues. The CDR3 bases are TGTGCTCTTCAAACCTTCCACTACTGGGAGATAAGGGTGTACACCGGTAAACTCATCTTT. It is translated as CALQTFHYWEIRVYTGKLIF.

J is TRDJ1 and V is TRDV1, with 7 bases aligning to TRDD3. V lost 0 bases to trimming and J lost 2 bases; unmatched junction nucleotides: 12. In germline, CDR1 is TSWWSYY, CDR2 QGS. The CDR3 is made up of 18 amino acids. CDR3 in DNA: TGTGCTCTTGGGGAACTCCTCATTCCTTACTGGGGTACCGATAAACTCATCTTT. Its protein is CALGELLIPYWGTDKLIF.

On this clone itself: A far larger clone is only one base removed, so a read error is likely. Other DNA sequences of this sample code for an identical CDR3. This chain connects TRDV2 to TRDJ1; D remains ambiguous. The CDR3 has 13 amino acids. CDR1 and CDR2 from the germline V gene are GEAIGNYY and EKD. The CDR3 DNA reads TGTGCCTGTGACACGCGGAGAGGCGATAAACTCATCTTC. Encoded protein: CACDTRRGDKLIF.

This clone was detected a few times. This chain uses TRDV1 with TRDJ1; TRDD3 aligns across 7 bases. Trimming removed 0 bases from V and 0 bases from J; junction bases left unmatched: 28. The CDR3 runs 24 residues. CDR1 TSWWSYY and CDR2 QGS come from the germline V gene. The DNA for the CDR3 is TGTGCTCTTGGGGAACTAAATGGGTACTTCCCGTTACTGGGGATGAGGGGGTACACCGATAAACTCATCTTT. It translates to CALGELNGYFPLLGMRGYTDKLIF.

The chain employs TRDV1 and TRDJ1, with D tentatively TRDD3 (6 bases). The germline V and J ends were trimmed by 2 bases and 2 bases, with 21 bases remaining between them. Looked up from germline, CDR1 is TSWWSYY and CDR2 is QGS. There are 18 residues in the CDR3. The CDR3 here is CALGELTLPGGRTDKLIF. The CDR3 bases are TGTGCTCTTGGGGAATTAACCCTACCAGGGGGACGTACCGATAAACTCATCTTT.

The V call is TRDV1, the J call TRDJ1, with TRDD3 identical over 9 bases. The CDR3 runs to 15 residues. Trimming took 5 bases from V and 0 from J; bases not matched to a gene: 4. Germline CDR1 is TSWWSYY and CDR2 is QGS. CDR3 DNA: TGTGCTCTTGGGACTGGGGGACATTACACCGATAAACTCATCTTT. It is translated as CALGTGGHYTDKLIF.

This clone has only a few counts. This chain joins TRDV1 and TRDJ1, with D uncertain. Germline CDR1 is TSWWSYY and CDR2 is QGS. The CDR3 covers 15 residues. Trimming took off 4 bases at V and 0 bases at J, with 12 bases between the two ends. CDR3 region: CALGAATGYTDKLIF. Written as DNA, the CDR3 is TGTGCTCTTGGGGCTGCCACAGGTTACACCGATAAACTCATCTTT.

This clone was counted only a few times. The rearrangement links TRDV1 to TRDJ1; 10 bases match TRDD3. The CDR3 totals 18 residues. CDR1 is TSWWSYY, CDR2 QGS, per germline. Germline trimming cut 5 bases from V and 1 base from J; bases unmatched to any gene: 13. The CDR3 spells CALGSALGDTRGTDKLIF. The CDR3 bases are TGTGCTCTTGGGAGCGCCTTGGGGGATACAAGGGGCACCGATAAACTCATCTTT.

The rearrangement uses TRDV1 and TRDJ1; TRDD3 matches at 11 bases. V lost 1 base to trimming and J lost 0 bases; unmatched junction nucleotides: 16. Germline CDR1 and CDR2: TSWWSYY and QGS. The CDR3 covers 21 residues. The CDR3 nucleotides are TGTGCTCTTGGGGAACGGGACCTTTACTGGGGGATAACCCCAAACACCGATAAACTCATCTTT. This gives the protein CALGERDLYWGITPNTDKLIF.

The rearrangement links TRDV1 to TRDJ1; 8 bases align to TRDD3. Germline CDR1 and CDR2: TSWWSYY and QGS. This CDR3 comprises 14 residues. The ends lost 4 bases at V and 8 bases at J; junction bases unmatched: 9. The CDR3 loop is CALGAPSYWGKLIF. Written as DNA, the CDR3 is TGTGCTCTTGGGGCTCCATCGTACTGGGGGAAACTCATCTTT.

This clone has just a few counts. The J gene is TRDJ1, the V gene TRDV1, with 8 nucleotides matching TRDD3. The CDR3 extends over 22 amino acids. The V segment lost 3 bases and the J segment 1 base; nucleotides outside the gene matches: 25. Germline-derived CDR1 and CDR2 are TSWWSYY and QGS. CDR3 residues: CALGDPFGDSRLTGGCTDKLIF. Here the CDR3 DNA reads TGTGCTCTTGGGGACCCCTTTGGGGATTCCCGCCTTACTGGGGGTTGCACCGATAAACTCATCTTT.

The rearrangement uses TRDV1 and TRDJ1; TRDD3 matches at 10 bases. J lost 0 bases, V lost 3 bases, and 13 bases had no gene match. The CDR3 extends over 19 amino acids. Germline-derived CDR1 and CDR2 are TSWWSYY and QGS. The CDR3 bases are TGTGCTCTTGGGGACTTTGCCACTCAGGGGGATACGAACACCGATAAACTCATCTTT. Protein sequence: CALGDFATQGDTNTDKLIF.